This T cell receptor (beta chain) was retrieved from a study of long-term antiretroviral therapy in people with HIV. Turning to the study itself: When the earliest samples were collected, ART was typically delayed until CD4 counts fell.

Points from the study as a whole: Post-ART, diversity grew, though it stayed under transplant donor control levels. Those clones which expanded before ART made up the dominant part of the repertoire at all time points.

At the survey level, the v3.0 immunoSEQ assay was run. Profiled with immunoSEQ multiplex PCR; TCRdb holds only in-frame clones, not every one. The repertoire consists of about 17,000 clones, with approximately 75% occurring once and the leading ten covering around 8.2%. In its sample, this clone was seen once. No antigen is known for it. Material: unsorted PBMCs, obtained 0.3 years after starting antiretroviral therapy. The TCR was taken from a man between 18 and 29 years old with HIV.

CDR3 DNA sequence: TGTGCCTGGAGCAGGTATAGCAATCAGCCCCAGCATTTT. The encoded protein is CAWSRYSNQPQHF. J is TRBJ1-5 and V is TRBV30, with D hard to call. The CDR3 spans 13 residues. The germline CDR1 and CDR2 sequences are GTSNPN and SVGIG (reference sequence). Trimming removed 3 bases at V and 0 bases at J, with 6 bases between.